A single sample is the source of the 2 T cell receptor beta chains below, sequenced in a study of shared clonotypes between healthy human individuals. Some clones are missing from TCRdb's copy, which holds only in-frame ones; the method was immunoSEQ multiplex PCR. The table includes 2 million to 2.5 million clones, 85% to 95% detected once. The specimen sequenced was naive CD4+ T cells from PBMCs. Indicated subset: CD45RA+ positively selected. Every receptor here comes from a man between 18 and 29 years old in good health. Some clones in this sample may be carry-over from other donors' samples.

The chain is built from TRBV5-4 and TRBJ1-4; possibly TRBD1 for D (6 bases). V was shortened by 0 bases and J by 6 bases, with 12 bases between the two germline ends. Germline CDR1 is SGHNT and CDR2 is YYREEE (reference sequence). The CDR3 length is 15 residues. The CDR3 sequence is CASSLEGGLDEKLFF. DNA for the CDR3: TGTGCCAGCAGCTTGGAGGGGGGACTGGATGAAAAACTGTTTTTT. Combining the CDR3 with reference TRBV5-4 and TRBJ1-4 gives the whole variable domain ETGVTQSPTHLIKTRGQQVTLRCSSQSGHNTVSWYQQALGQGPQFIFQYYREEENGRGNFPPRFSGLQFPNYSSELNVNALELDDSALYLCASSLEGGLDEKLFFGSGTQLSVL.

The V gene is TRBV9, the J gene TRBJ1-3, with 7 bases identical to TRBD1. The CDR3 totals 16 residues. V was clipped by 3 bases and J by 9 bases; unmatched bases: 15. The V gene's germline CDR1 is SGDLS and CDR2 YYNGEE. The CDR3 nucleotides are TGTGCCAGCAGCGCATCCCCGCAGGGGGAGGAGAGCACCATATATTTT. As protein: CASSASPQGEESTIYF.